This T cell receptor beta chain appears in the sequencing data of a study of cytomegalovirus exposure and HLA in healthy donors (dated 2017 in TCRdb). Background for the entire study: The roughly 650 repertoires of the first cohort and the roughly 120 validation repertoires were produced on the same platform, according to a later analysis. Besides the first cohort of under 700 subjects, a separate validation cohort made up of about 120 different subjects was used. The aim of the study was to test whether cataloging public T cell receptors could identify signatures of past pathogen exposure. The study combined high-throughput TCR immunosequencing, statistical association of individual TCRs with disease status, and machine learning to predict cytomegalovirus infection status.

Overall study outcomes, separate from this receptor: In both the original and validation cohorts, the classifier was reported to diagnose cytomegalovirus status with high specificity and sensitivity. Of the cluster scores, roughly 95% were above 0 in a later analysis, which found that TCRs clustered in the first cohort also tended to co-occur in the 120 validation repertoires. Three of the identified cytomegalovirus-associated TCR beta chains were confirmed in vitro to be specific for cytomegalovirus antigens. Most TCR sequences were seen in very few donors, while some public TCRs were found in many individuals. A later analysis lacked HLA typing for the validation cohort, so it scored co-occurrence in that cohort across all 130 or so repertoires. The authors suggested that the approach could potentially be generalized to other disease states and immunological phenotypes. In the study, approximately 160 TCR beta chains were listed as associated with cytomegalovirus.

A distance of 14 bases separates the germline ends of V and J, which lose 10 bases and 1 base respectively. The CDR3 numbers 14 residues from cysteine through phenylalanine. Kept here is only the CDR3 DNA, which spans 42 bases and is read in frame from base 1. For CDR1 and CDR2, the germline V gene lists MNHEY and SVGAGI. Libraries were prepared through the immunoSEQ multiplex PCR assay. Regarding the original processing steps: A statistical classification framework was developed to diagnose cytomegalovirus status using the catalog of TCR beta chain sequences. The immuneACCESS repertoire file appears here via TCRdb, limited to in-frame rearrangements. These files lack a portion of the clones; in checked studies, under half of the deficit traces to unresolved V genes, and the cause of the others is not known. V, J and clone size were drawn from that table, and D and trimming were deduced from the DNA. This sample gives approximately 220,000 clones in total; over 80% of them show up just once. Of the sample, more than 12% falls within the top ten clones.

Donors formed part of the validation cohort, which comprised fewer than 150 subjects and was distinct from the first cohort of under 850 subjects. About this clone itself: Its binding antigen is unknown. No much larger clone is present one base from it, and per-base qualities are unavailable.

Sequenced material: PBMCs. This sequence uses TRBV6-5 and TRBJ2-1; the best D guess is TRBD2, with 6 bases matching. This receptor was obtained from a woman aged 25 to 39 in good health and CMV-seropositive. The bases read TGTGCCACTCACCGGGACTTATCCTACAATGAGCAGTTCTTC. Its protein product is CATHRDLSYNEQFF.